A single sample is the source of the 20 T cell receptor beta chains below, sequenced in a study of spatial heterogeneity in lung cancer (dated by TCRdb to the late 2010s). The time point label here, explained by the study, means: sample taken at primary tumor resection. Findings and caveats that apply to the study as a whole: The tumor nonsynonymous mutation count correlated with the number of expanded intratumoral alpha and beta TCRs.

These receptors lack a known antigen. The library was produced with 5' RACE. TCRdb shows the sequencer as NextSeq 500. The raw public data were reprocessed by TCRdb itself: fastp quality trimming at Q25, MiXCR clonotype calling, in-frame beta chains only. All rows with the same CDR3 protein become a single entry with the most common DNA and genes. This sample lists roughly 28,000 distinct CDR3 sequences; around 7.4% were detected once. The ten most abundant clones make up around 26% of the sample. Specimen: lung tumor tissue, collected at surgery. All receptors derive from a male donor with early-stage non-small cell lung cancer.

Only a few counts were recorded for this clonotype. The rearrangement joins TRBV28 to TRBJ1-5, with 7 bases matching TRBD1. This CDR3 has 16 residues. V was clipped by 6 bases and J by 2 bases; unmatched bases: 10. Germline values: CDR1 MDHEN, CDR2 SYDVKM. CDR3 region: CASSSFTGVGNQPQHF. CDR3 DNA: TGTGCCAGCAGCTCTTTCACAGGGGTCGGCAATCAGCCCCAGCATTTT. The variable domain in full, with the rest retrieved from reference TRBV28 and TRBJ1-5, is DVKVTQSSRYLVKRTGEKVFLECVQDMDHENMFWYRQDPGLGLRLIYFSYDVKMKEKGDIPEGYSVSREKKERFSLILESASTNQTSMYLCASSSFTGVGNQPQHFGDGTRLSIL.

This clonotype was detected many times. The chain recombines TRBV20-1 with TRBJ1-2, with D possibly being TRBD1 (5 bases). The CDR3 spans 13 residues. Germline V CDR1 and CDR2: DFQATT, SNEGSKA (reference sequence). Trimming pared 6 bases from V and 4 bases from J, leaving 15 bases between. The CDR3 protein is CSASRTRGYGYTF. In DNA form, the CDR3 reads TGCAGTGCCTCCCGGACAAGGGGCTATGGCTACACCTTC.

This clonotype was seen at least ten times. The chain couples TRBV7-2 to TRBJ2-2, with D unclear. There are 13 residues in the CDR3. The germline CDR1 and CDR2 sequences are SGHTA and FQGNSA. V dropped 4 bases and J dropped 5 bases, with 8 bases sitting between them. The CDR3 region is CASSSSLTGELFF. CDR3 DNA: TGTGCCAGCAGCTCGTCCCTAACCGGGGAGCTGTTTTTT.

The table lists this clonotype with many counts. The chain combines TRBV10-3 with TRBJ1-5; no clear D. Germline CDR1 and CDR2: ENHRY and SYGVKD. The CDR3 is made up of 13 amino acids. V was trimmed by 0 bases and J by 1 base, leaving 1 base between them. The chain's CDR3 is CAISESSNQPQHF. The DNA of the CDR3 is TGTGCCATCAGTGAGTCAAGCAATCAGCCCCAGCATTTT.

With respect to this clonotype: A much larger clonotype is one base distant, so this may be a read error. The CDR3 DNA reads as TGTGCCAGCGGCTTAGGTAACAACTATGGCTACACCTTC. Its translation: CASGLGNNYGYTF. The V call is TRBV7-2, the J call TRBJ1-2; D remains ambiguous. This CDR3 is 13 amino acids long. Germline lookup yields CDR1 SGHTA and CDR2 FQGNSA.

This clonotype was seen ten or more times. This sequence joins TRBV4-2 and TRBJ2-7; TRBD1 or TRBD2 may be the D gene (6 bases each). The CDR3 extends over 16 amino acids. The germline gives CDR1 LGHNA, CDR2 YNFKEQ. Trimming took 0 bases from V and 5 from J, leaving 17 bases between them. The CDR3 DNA reads as TGTGCCAGCAGCCAAGAAGTCGGGGGCTTGGGGGACGAGCAGTACTTC. It encodes CASSQEVGGLGDEQYF.

This clonotype appeared many times. The V gene is TRBV4-2, the J gene TRBJ2-1; 9 bases fit TRBD1. Trimming cost V 4 bases and J 5 bases; bases outside gene matches: 6. Germline V gives CDR1 LGHNA, CDR2 YNFKEQ. The length of the CDR3 is 15 residues. CDR3 in amino acids: CASSLRDRADNEQFF. CDR3 sequence (DNA): TGTGCCAGCAGCCTCCGGGACAGGGCAGACAATGAGCAGTTCTTC.

Many counts were recorded for this clonotype. The J gene is TRBJ2-7, the V gene TRBV7-2; D assignment may be TRBD1 or TRBD2 (6 bases each). Germline V gene sequence: CDR1 SGHTA, CDR2 FQGNSA. There are 16 residues in the CDR3. Between the trimmed V and J ends, which lost 3 bases and 2 bases, there was a span of 17 bases. This CDR3 reads CASSFSAGGLPYEQYF. The CDR3 coding sequence is TGTGCCAGCAGCTTTTCGGCTGGGGGGCTACCCTACGAGCAGTACTTC.

This clonotype was observed at least ten times. This sequence joins TRBV18 and TRBJ2-7; TRBD1 agrees at 10 bases. This CDR3 comprises 14 residues. Germline CDR1 reads KGHSH; CDR2 reads LQKENI. V lost 8 bases, J lost 6 bases, and 10 bases stayed unmatched. CDR3 coding DNA: TGTGCCAGCACGGCCGGGACAGGGGTTCGCGAGCAGTACTTC. Encoded protein: CASTAGTGVREQYF.

This clonotype occurred many times. This sequence joins TRBV18 and TRBJ2-1; no definite D call. Trimming removed 2 bases at V and 1 base at J, with 9 bases between. The germline V gene encodes CDR1 KGHSH and CDR2 LQKENI. This CDR3 is built from 15 residues. CDR3 protein: CASSPWQESYNEQFF. The CDR3 bases are TGTGCCAGCTCACCATGGCAGGAGTCCTACAATGAGCAGTTCTTC.

At least ten counts were recorded for this clonotype. This chain joins TRBV14 and TRBJ2-3; unclear D gene. The CDR3 length is 13 residues. Germline CDR1 reads SGHDN; CDR2 reads FVKESK. Trimming removed 2 bases at V and 10 bases at J, with 13 bases between. CDR3 nucleotide sequence: TGTGCCAGCAGCCAAAATGCTTACCTAGCGCAGTATTTT. Translating it yields CASSQNAYLAQYF.

The V gene is TRBV4-3, the J gene TRBJ2-4; possible D gene TRBD1, 5 bases. The CDR3 consists of 14 residues. Germline V gene lookup returns CDR1 LGHNA and CDR2 YSLEER. V lost 3 bases and J 6 bases, leaving 12 bases between the germline ends. CDR3 sequence reads: CASSQMQGTNIQYF. Here the CDR3 DNA reads TGCGCCAGCAGCCAGATGCAGGGAACAAACATTCAGTACTTC.

The sample holds a few counts of this clonotype. The rearrangement links TRBV6-5 to TRBJ1-5; 7 bases are shared with TRBD1. Germline assignment: CDR1 MNHEY and CDR2 SVGAGI. The length of the CDR3 is 15 residues. V shed 0 bases and J 5 bases; nucleotides not matched to a gene: 4. The CDR3 region has the DNA TGTGCCAGCAGTTACTCGAGAACAGGGGATCAGCCCCAGCATTTT. Protein sequence: CASSYSRTGDQPQHF.

The table lists this clonotype with a few counts. This chain connects TRBV10-2 to TRBJ2-3; TRBD2 agrees at 12 bases. This CDR3 contains 16 residues. The trim removed 6 bases at V and 3 bases at J, leaving 7 bases unmatched. CDR1 is WSHSY, CDR2 SAAADI, per germline. The CDR3: CASRTSGGTGTDTQYF. In nucleotides, the CDR3 is TGCGCCAGCAGGACTAGCGGGGGTACGGGGACAGATACGCAGTATTTT.

This clonotype was detected only a few times. The rearrangement uses TRBV28 and TRBJ1-2; tentative D call: TRBD1 (6 bases). The CDR3 has 16 amino acids. Per germline, CDR1 MDHEN and CDR2 SYDVKM. V was shortened by 3 bases and J by 3 bases, with 17 bases between the two germline ends. The CDR3 reads CASSLRTDRKYYGYTF. The CDR3 DNA reads TGTGCCAGCAGTTTGAGGACGGACAGAAAATACTATGGCTACACCTTC.

The chain couples TRBV4-1 to TRBJ1-5; 8 bases are a match to TRBD1. CDR1 MGHRA and CDR2 YSYEKL come from the germline V gene. V was pared by 1 base and J by 5 bases, with 1 base of the junction left unmatched. The CDR3 sequence is 14 residues long. The CDR3 region has the DNA TGCGCCAGCAGCCAAGGGACAGGGTATCAGCCCCAGCATTTT. Translation gives CASSQGTGYQPQHF.

This clonotype has ten or more counts. The chain couples TRBV6-5 to TRBJ1-3, with D perhaps TRBD1 (5 bases). The CDR3 contains 16 residues. Germline V gene lookup returns CDR1 MNHEY and CDR2 SVGAGI. The V end lost 2 bases, the J end lost 4 bases, and 15 bases lay between the germline ends. The CDR3 bases are TGTGCCAGCAGTTACGGTCTGGGGGGGATCGGAAACACCATATATTTT. This gives the protein CASSYGLGGIGNTIYF.

This clonotype was observed a few times. CDR3 in DNA: TGTGCCAGCAGCCAGCCCGGGACCGCCGAAGCTTTCTTT. It encodes CASSQPGTAEAFF. This chain joins TRBV4-2 and TRBJ1-1, with D possibly TRBD1 on 5 matching bases. Per the germline V gene, CDR1 is LGHNA and CDR2 is YNFKEQ. The V gene lost 3 bases and the J gene lost 8 bases, with 13 bases spanning the gap. The CDR3 is made up of 13 amino acids.

This clonotype occurred many times. The CDR3 DNA follows: TGTGCCAGCAGCTTAGGACAGGCCGGGGATGAGCCCCAGCATTTT. Translated, it gives CASSLGQAGDEPQHF. The rearrangement uses TRBV7-2 and TRBJ1-5, with D perhaps matching TRBD1 (6 bases). Trimming stripped 1 base from V and 8 bases from J, with 15 bases between. Germline V gene sequence: CDR1 SGHTA, CDR2 FQGNSA. The CDR3 totals 15 residues. Based on the CDR3 plus reference TRBV7-2 and TRBJ1-5, the full variable domain is GAGVSQSPSNKVTEKGKDVELRCDPISGHTALYWYRQSLGQGLEFLIYFQGNSAPDKSGLPSDRFSAERTGGSVSTLTIQRTQQEDSAVYLCASSLGQAGDEPQHFGDGTRLSIL.

This clonotype was observed many times. The J gene is TRBJ2-1, the V gene TRBV7-8, with D possibly matching TRBD1 (7 bases). CDR1 SGHVS and CDR2 FQNEAQ come from the germline V gene. Trimming took off 1 base at V and 7 bases at J, with 14 bases between the two ends. CDR3 length: 15 amino acids. CDR3 protein: CASSLGYQGGNEQFF. CDR3 bases: TGTGCCAGCAGCTTAGGGTACCAGGGGGGTAATGAGCAGTTCTTC.